This T cell receptor (beta chain) is from a study of blood T cell repertoires in COVID-19 (TCRdb year 2020). Background on the whole study: Samples covering the acute and convalescent phases of COVID-19 were provided by collaborators in the United States, Italy and Spain. The material from the prospective study consisted of cDNA or gDNA derived from T cells, B-cell-depleted T cells, or PBMCs. Subjects who had been exposed to COVID-19, were actively infected with it, or had recovered from it provided the deeply sampled blood TCRbeta repertoires that made up the dataset. The repertoires were made available in a free public database intended to serve as a resource for research on the immune response to SARS-CoV-2. The samples were drawn from two sources: the first 160 participants of the ongoing ImmuneRACE study, and about 1,300 subjects contributed by 6 global collaborators. Sample metadata almost always included a de-identified subject ID, COVID-19 status, age in years and sex. HLA class I and class II types, where available, came from metadata supplied by the sample provider rather than from assay-based typing.

Study-wide conclusions, independent of this receptor: The quantity of clinical and demographic metadata differed by source and by participant and was supplied without curation.

Each collaborating institution followed its own protocols to collect whole blood in K2EDTA tubes. For TCRbeta analysis, collaborators shipped samples in one of three forms: frozen whole blood, isolated PBMCs, or DNA extracted from either of those sample types. Trimming costs V 1 base and J 6 bases, and their ends lie 15 bases apart. From cysteine to phenylalanine, the CDR3 is 14 amino acids long. Left in the record is the CDR3 DNA by itself, 42 bases read in frame from the first base. CDR1 GTSNPN and CDR2 SVGIG are derived from the germline V gene (reference sequence). TCRbeta CDR3 regions were amplified from genomic DNA using the immunoSEQ Assay, a bias-controlled multiplex PCR. The authors' pipeline ran thus. Nucleated cell counts per sample were estimated from amplification of reference gene primers within the assay. To quantify the absolute abundance of each unique TCRbeta CDR3 rearrangement, sequence reads were collapsed and filtered. For each sample, productive Simpson clonality was calculated as the square root of Simpson's diversity index across productive rearrangements. In TCRdb, the immuneACCESS table is reduced to in-frame sequences with V and J assigned. These tables do not hold every clone; where another copy was compared, an unresolved V gene accounts for under half, and the others remain unexplained. That table furnishes V, J and clone size, whereas the DNA furnished D and trimming. The sample data list 650,000 to 800,000 clones, and 80% to 90% of these were observed just once. The leading ten clones occupy 0.2% to 0.3% of the sample.

In the case of this clone: The antigen this receptor binds is unknown. Base qualities are not provided; no much larger clone lies one nucleotide away.

Sequenced material: peripheral blood. The TCR sequence derives from a woman under 30 with acute or convalescent COVID-19. Here the chain combines TRBV30 and TRBJ1-1; TRBD1 might be the D gene, on 6 matching bases. The CDR3 region has the sequence CAWSGGQGTAEAFF. The nucleotides read TGTGCCTGGAGTGGGGGGCAGGGTACCGCTGAAGCTTTCTTT.